The next 5 T cell receptor beta chains were all read from a single sample in a study of OX40 agonist ivuxolimab in advanced cancers. Produced via immunoSEQ multiplex PCR; TCRdb's table is partial and in-frame only. The data show roughly 68,000 clones, approximately 82% seen once. This sample comprised CD4+ or CD8+ T cells sorted from blood, obtained in a trial of the OX40 agonist ivuxolimab. The receptors were gathered from an adult with an advanced solid tumor such as melanoma, head and neck, liver or kidney cancer.

This clone was recorded once. This sequence joins TRBV7-2 and TRBJ1-3; D is possibly TRBD1 (5 bases). Trimming took 5 bases from V and 0 from J, leaving 8 bases between them. The V gene's germline CDR1 is SGHTA and CDR2 FQGNSA. The CDR3 is 14 residues long. CDR3 sequence (DNA): TGTGCCAGCAGCGTCGACAGCTCTGGAAACACCATATATTTT. Its protein is CASSVDSSGNTIYF.

This chain uses TRBV9 with TRBJ1-4; a weak D match, TRBD1 (5 bases). The CDR3 is 15 residues long. V gave up 4 bases and J gave up 3 bases, with 13 bases separating them. Germline assignment: CDR1 SGDLS and CDR2 YYNGEE. CDR3 DNA: TGTGCCAGCAGCTTCTCGGGGACGGCTAATGAAAAACTGTTTTTT. Its protein product is CASSFSGTANEKLFF.

The rearrangement links TRBV6-1 to TRBJ1-5, with a tentative D call TRBD1 (5 bases). Germline loops: CDR1 MNHNS, CDR2 SASEGT. The CDR3 runs 14 residues. With 4 bases removed from V and 2 bases from J, the gap between germline ends came to 9 bases. The CDR3 sequence: CASSATGRNQPQHF. In DNA, the CDR3 is TGTGCCAGCAGTGCTACAGGCCGCAATCAGCCCCAGCATTTT.

CDR3 DNA: TGTGCCAGCAGTGAACACCCCTTAGGGCAGGGGGACTATGGCTACACCTTC. Translating gives CASSEHPLGQGDYGYTF. The chain links TRBV2 to TRBJ1-2; 7 bases line up with TRBD1. The CDR3 length is 17 residues. The V and J ends lost 2 bases and 3 bases, in that order; junction bases with no gene match: 12. Germline V CDR1 and CDR2: SNHLY, FYNNEI.

This chain uses TRBV5-1 with TRBJ2-1, with D possibly TRBD1 on 6 matching bases. With 0 bases removed from V and 3 bases from J, the gap between germline ends came to 7 bases. Germline-derived CDR1 and CDR2 are SGHRS and YFSETQ. The CDR3 loop spans 14 amino acids. In DNA form, the CDR3 reads TGCGCCAGCAGCTTGGAGGACAGCTACAATGAGCAGTTCTTC. This sequence encodes CASSLEDSYNEQFF.